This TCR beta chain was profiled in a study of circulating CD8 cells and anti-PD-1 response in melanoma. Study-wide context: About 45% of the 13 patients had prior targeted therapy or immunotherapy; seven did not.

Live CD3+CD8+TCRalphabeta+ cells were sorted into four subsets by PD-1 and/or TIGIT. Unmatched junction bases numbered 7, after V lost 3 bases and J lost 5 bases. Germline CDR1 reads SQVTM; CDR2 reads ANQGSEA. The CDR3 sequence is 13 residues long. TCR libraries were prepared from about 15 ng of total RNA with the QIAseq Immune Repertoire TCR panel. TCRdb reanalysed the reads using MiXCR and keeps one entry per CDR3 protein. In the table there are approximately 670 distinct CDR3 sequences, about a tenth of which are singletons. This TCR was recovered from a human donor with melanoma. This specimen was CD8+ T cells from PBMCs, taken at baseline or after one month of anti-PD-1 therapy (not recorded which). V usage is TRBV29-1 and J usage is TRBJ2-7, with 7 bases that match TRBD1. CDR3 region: CSVDEGQPNEQYF. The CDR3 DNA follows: TGCAGCGTTGACGAGGGACAGCCGAACGAGCAGTACTTC.